These 9 T cell receptor beta chains originate from one sample sequenced in a study of tumor and adjacent non-tumor tissue in lung cancer. No cell sorting was done before RNA was extracted from the tissue. TCRbeta libraries were built with three rounds of nested PCR, modified from ARM-PCR. TCRdb reprocessed the multiplex PCR reads with MiXCR, giving one entry per CDR3 protein. The table lists around 140,000 distinct CDR3 sequences, approximately 64% of them singletons. Sequencing was carried out using lung tumor tissue. The receptors stem from a man aged 60 to 75 with small cell lung cancer.

The table lists this clonotype with many counts. The chain couples TRBV6-5 to TRBJ2-7, with D maybe TRBD1 (6 bases). This CDR3 is 15 amino acids long. With 0 bases removed from V and 2 bases from J, the gap between germline ends came to 11 bases. CDR1 and CDR2 (germline): MNHEY, SVGAGI. CDR3 DNA: TGTGCCAGCAGTTACTCCTTAACAGGGACCTACGAGCAGTACTTC. It specifies CASSYSLTGTYEQYF.

As to this clonotype: A much larger clone lies one base from this, so it may be a read error. The rearrangement joins TRBV7-9 to TRBJ2-3; TRBD2 matches at 7 bases. The length of the CDR3 is 13 residues. The germline V gene has CDR1 SEHNR and CDR2 FQNEAQ (reference sequence). V gave up 4 bases and J gave up 5 bases; unmatched junction bases: 3. The CDR3 sequence: CASSYPGGDTQYF. DNA for the CDR3: TGTGCCAGCAGCTACCCGGGAGGAGATACGCAGTATTTT.

The table lists this clonotype with many counts. The gene calls are TRBV20-1 and TRBJ2-1; 13 bases align to TRBD2. V dropped 3 bases and J dropped 6; count of bases not matched to a gene: 8. CDR3 length: 16 residues. The germline CDR1 and CDR2 sequences are DFQATT and SNEGSKA (reference sequence). The CDR3 DNA sequence: TGCAGTGCTAGTCTAATGGGGACTAGCGGGACCAATGAGCAGTTCTTC. Encoded protein: CSASLMGTSGTNEQFF.

Concerning this clonotype itself: One junction end disagrees with the germline gene, perhaps due to a read error. V usage is TRBV11-1 and J usage is TRBJ1-2; D is perhaps TRBD1 (6 bases). This CDR3 is 13 amino acids long. Germline V lookup: CDR1 SGHAT, CDR2 FQDESV (reference sequence). The CDR3 loop is CASSRDNFYGHTF. As DNA, the CDR3 is TGTGCGAGTAGCCGGGACAACTTCTATGGCCACACCTTC.

Note on this clonotype: It is likely a read error, because the conserved phenylalanine at the end of the CDR3 is missing. The CDR3 nucleotides are TGTGCCAGCAGCTTAGAGCTCATCAGCTCCTACCAGCAGTACCTC. Translation: CASSLELISSYQQYL. The chain links TRBV11-2 to TRBJ2-7; D remains unclear. Germline V gene data show CDR1 as SGHAT and CDR2 as FQNNGV. The CDR3 consists of 15 residues.

Regarding this clonotype: This may arise from a read error, as a much more abundant clone is one base away. CDR3 DNA sequence: TGCAGCGAGGAAGAAACCGGGGAGCTGTTTTTT. Protein: CSEEETGELFF. The chain couples TRBV29-1 to TRBJ2-2; D remains unclear. V lost 7 bases to trimming and J lost 5 bases, with 8 bases between them. The CDR3 runs to 11 residues. In germline, CDR1 is SQVTM, CDR2 ANQGSEA.

The chain recombines TRBV6-1 with TRBJ2-2, with 9 bases fitting TRBD1. V dropped 0 bases and J dropped 6; count of bases not matched to a gene: 8. Germline V CDR1 and CDR2: MNHNS, SASEGT. This CDR3 region has 17 residues. CDR3 sequence (DNA): TGTGCCAGCAGTGAAGCGTCCGGGACAGGGAGGGCCGGGGAGCTGTTTTTT. This gives the protein CASSEASGTGRAGELFF.

For this clonotype: This CDR3 is missing its conserved last phenylalanine or tryptophan, likely due to a read error. The V gene is TRBV4-1, the J gene TRBJ2-1; D remains ambiguous. Germline CDR1 is MGHRA and CDR2 is YSYEKL. CDR3 length equals 18 residues. V shed 0 bases and J shed 7 bases, with 22 bases lying between them. DNA for the CDR3: TGCGCCAGCAGCCAAGATCTCCTGCCAGGCGCGGATTATAATGAGCAGTTCCTC. Translating it yields CASSQDLLPGADYNEQFL.

In nucleotides, the CDR3 is TGCAGCATGGGAAACTTAGCAGATACGCAGTATTTT. This translates into CSMGNLADTQYF. This chain connects TRBV29-1 to TRBJ2-3; D ambiguous. Germline V gives CDR1 SQVTM, CDR2 ANQGSEA. This CDR3 has 12 amino acids. Trimming removed 8 bases from V and 4 bases from J, with 13 bases in between.